These 19 T cell receptor beta chains came from one sample sequenced in a study of patients and donors after allogeneic stem cell transplantation. TCRdb re-analysed the RT-PCR reads in MiXCR, keeping a single row per CDR3 protein. The top ten hold roughly 7% of the sample, which has hundreds of thousands of distinct CDR3 sequences, 16% seen once. Sequencing used blood, either unsorted or a sorted T cell fraction (not recorded which). These receptors came from a human donor who was either an allogeneic HSCT recipient or a stem cell or donor lymphocyte infusion donor (not recorded which). It is not recorded whose cells these are; they may come from a transplant donor.

A few counts support this clonotype. The rearrangement uses TRBV12-3 or TRBV12-4 and TRBJ1-4, with D possibly being TRBD1 (5 bases). Trimming shortened V by 1 base and J by 8 bases, and 20 bases separated the two germline ends. The CDR3 length is 17 residues. CDR3 sequence: CASSLEYLGSQGEKLFF. As DNA, the CDR3 is TGTGCCAGCAGTTTAGAGTATTTGGGATCTCAGGGAGAAAAACTGTTTTTT.

This clonotype was observed many times. This chain joins TRBV7-2 and TRBJ2-7; D remains ambiguous. The CDR3 spans 12 residues. V lost 2 bases and J lost 2, with 4 bases in between. CDR1 is SGHTA and CDR2 is FQGNSA in the germline V gene. DNA of the CDR3: TGTGCCAGCAGCTTACCAACCTACGAGCAGTACTTC. It specifies CASSLPTYEQYF. Using reference TRBV7-2 and TRBJ2-7 for the parts outside the CDR3, the full variable domain is GAGVSQSPSNKVTEKGKDVELRCDPISGHTALYWYRQSLGQGLEFLIYFQGNSAPDKSGLPSDRFSAERTGGSVSTLTIQRTQQEDSAVYLCASSLPTYEQYFGPGTRLTVT.

The chain joins TRBV20-1 to TRBJ1-4, with D possibly being TRBD1 (6 bases). Germline-derived CDR1 and CDR2 are DFQATT and SNEGSKA (reference sequence). The germline V and J ends were trimmed by 6 bases and 8 bases, with 16 bases remaining between them. This CDR3 spans 13 amino acids. The CDR3 loop is CSAGGGVLEKLFF. CDR3 bases: TGCAGTGCCGGGGGCGGGGTTCTAGAAAAACTGTTTTTT.

This chain uses TRBV4-2 with TRBJ2-1; D may be TRBD1 (6 bases). The germline V gene has CDR1 LGHNA and CDR2 YNFKEQ. The CDR3 sequence is 13 residues long. Trimming shortened V by 5 bases and J by 6 bases, and 11 bases separated the two germline ends. The CDR3 sequence: CASSSGVGNEQFF. The CDR3 nucleotides read TGTGCCAGCAGCTCAGGGGTCGGCAATGAGCAGTTCTTC.

This clonotype was seen only a few times. The rearrangement joins TRBV29-1 to TRBJ1-3; 7 nucleotides line up with TRBD1. Per the germline V gene, CDR1 is SQVTM and CDR2 is ANQGSEA. The V and J ends lost 4 bases and 0 bases, in that order; junction bases with no gene match: 9. The CDR3 consists of 16 residues. The CDR3 here is CSVATDRRSSGNTIYF. The CDR3 coding sequence is TGCAGCGTTGCCACGGACAGGCGAAGCTCTGGAAACACCATATATTTT. Using reference TRBV29-1 and TRBJ1-3 for the parts outside the CDR3, the full variable domain is SAVISQKPSRDICQRGTSLTIQCQVDSQVTMMFWYRQQPGQSLTLIATANQGSEATYESGFVIDKFPISRPNLTFSTLTVSNMSPEDSSIYLCSVATDRRSSGNTIYFGEGSWLTVV.

The rearrangement joins TRBV6-4 to TRBJ2-1; TRBD2 is a possible D gene (6 bases). CDR1 is MRHNA and CDR2 is SNTAGT in the germline V gene. CDR3 length: 16 residues. Between the trimmed V and J ends, which lost 0 bases and 4 bases, there was a span of 13 bases. This CDR3 is CASSDSWAGGYNEQFF. In DNA form, the CDR3 reads TGTGCCAGCAGTGACTCATGGGCTGGAGGGTACAATGAGCAGTTCTTC.

In this sample, this clonotype turned up a few times. The chain's CDR3 is CASSESQGPAEGYTF. The CDR3 coding sequence is TGTGCCAGCAGCGAAAGCCAGGGCCCCGCGGAAGGCTACACCTTC. The chain uses TRBV7-9 and TRBJ1-2; weak D call: TRBD1 (5 bases). This CDR3 has 15 amino acids. V was clipped by 5 bases and J by 8 bases, with 21 bases between them. Germline lookup yields CDR1 SEHNR and CDR2 FQNEAQ (reference sequence).

This clonotype turned up a few times. The CDR3 nucleotides are TGCAGTGCTAGAAATCGGGGGGAGGGTCAGCCCCAGCATTTT. Translating it yields CSARNRGEGQPQHF. The V call is TRBV20-1, the J call TRBJ1-5; D is possibly TRBD1 (5 bases). There are 14 residues in the CDR3. Looked up from germline, CDR1 is DFQATT and CDR2 is SNEGSKA (reference sequence). Trimming pared 2 bases from V and 6 bases from J, leaving 14 bases between.

CDR3 protein: CSSAARLNTEAFF. The CDR3, as DNA: TGCAGTTCAGCTGCCCGACTGAACACTGAAGCTTTCTTT. The V gene is TRBV20-1, the J gene TRBJ1-1; D remains unclear. Germline V gene data show CDR1 as DFQATT and CDR2 as SNEGSKA (reference sequence). V was trimmed by 8 bases and J by 0 bases, leaving 13 bases between them. The CDR3 has 13 residues.

J is TRBJ2-1 and V is TRBV7-2; D not certain. Germline CDR1 and CDR2: SGHTA and FQGNSA. The CDR3 length is 15 residues. V was trimmed by 0 bases and J by 2 bases, leaving 8 bases between them. The chain's CDR3 is CASSLAVGTYNEQFF. CDR3 coding DNA: TGTGCCAGCAGCTTAGCGGTGGGGACCTACAATGAGCAGTTCTTC.

The chain employs TRBV7-9 and TRBJ2-1; no clear D. Germline lookup yields CDR1 SEHNR and CDR2 FQNEAQ (reference sequence). The CDR3 has 14 residues. V was shortened by 1 base and J by 4 bases, with 8 bases between the two germline ends. CDR3 DNA: TGTGCCAGCAGCTTAGGTTCCACTTACAATGAGCAGTTCTTC. This encodes CASSLGSTYNEQFF.

This chain joins TRBV6-5 and TRBJ2-3, with 7 bases fitting TRBD2. Per the germline V gene, CDR1 is MNHEY and CDR2 is SVGAGI. V lost 0 bases, J lost 0 bases, and 6 bases stayed unmatched. The CDR3 has 17 residues. CDR3 in amino acids: CASSYSNLAASTDTQYF. Here the CDR3 DNA reads TGTGCCAGCAGTTACTCGAATCTAGCGGCTAGCACAGATACGCAGTATTTT.

CDR3 in DNA: TGTGCCAGCATGTCAGGGCAGCAAGAGACCCAGTACTTC. Translated, it gives CASMSGQQETQYF. The V call is TRBV5-4, the J call TRBJ2-5; D is perhaps TRBD1 (5 bases). Germline CDR1 and CDR2: SGHNT and YYREEE (reference sequence). V was shortened by 6 bases and J by 2 bases, with 11 bases between the two germline ends. This CDR3 region has 13 residues.

This clonotype turned up a few times. V is TRBV11-3 and J is TRBJ2-7, with 11 bases lining up with TRBD2. The CDR3 covers 17 residues. CDR1 is SGHNT and CDR2 is YENEEA in the germline V gene. V lost 1 base, J lost 3 bases, and 8 bases stayed unmatched. Written as DNA, the CDR3 is TGTGCCAGCAGCTTAGGAATGCGGACTAGCGGGCGCTACGAGCAGTACTTC. Residues: CASSLGMRTSGRYEQYF.

This clonotype was recorded a few times. The chain uses TRBV24-1 and TRBJ2-5; 8 bases match TRBD1. Germline V gives CDR1 KGHDR, CDR2 SFDVKD. J gave up 2 bases and V 6 bases, and 4 bases lay outside the gene matches. CDR3 length equals 14 residues. In DNA form, the CDR3 reads TGTGCCACCAGTTCCGGGACAGGTCAAGAGACCCAGTACTTC. This gives the protein CATSSGTGQETQYF.

This clonotype has only a few counts. The rearrangement links TRBV19 to TRBJ2-7; weak D call: TRBD2 (5 bases). CDR1 and CDR2 (germline): LNHDA, SQIVND (reference sequence). CDR3 size: 15 residues. The V end lost 6 bases, the J end lost 2 bases, and 17 bases lay between the germline ends. CDR3 sequence reads: CASSHGGRAPYEQYF. The CDR3 coding sequence is TGTGCCAGTAGCCACGGAGGACGGGCCCCCTACGAGCAGTACTTC.

The chain is built from TRBV7-8 and TRBJ2-7; 8 positions match TRBD1. This CDR3 is 13 amino acids long. Looked up from germline, CDR1 is SGHVS and CDR2 is FQNEAQ. The V gene end was trimmed by 6 bases and the J gene end by 4 bases; junction bases not matched to a gene: 5. CDR3 DNA sequence: TGTGCCAGCAGGGACAGGGCTAAGTACGAGCAGTACTTC. The encoded protein is CASRDRAKYEQYF.

This clonotype appeared a few times. This chain connects TRBV6-5 to TRBJ1-2, with 9 bases identical to TRBD1. This CDR3 spans 16 amino acids. V was clipped by 0 bases and J by 6 bases; unmatched bases: 8. Looked up from germline, CDR1 is MNHEY and CDR2 is SVGAGI. Here the CDR3 reads CASSYSRDREVHGYTF. CDR3 DNA sequence: TGTGCCAGCAGTTACTCAAGGGACAGGGAGGTCCATGGCTACACCTTC.

The genes are TRBV5-1 and TRBJ1-5; weak D call: TRBD1 (6 bases). The ends were cut back, 4 bases at V and 3 bases at J, with 11 bases in the middle. In germline, CDR1 is SGHRS, CDR2 YFSETQ. CDR3 length: 14 residues. The CDR3 nucleotides are TGCGCCAGCAGCGCCGGGGGGGCCAATCAGCCCCAGCATTTT. Its protein product is CASSAGGANQPQHF. Based on the CDR3 plus reference TRBV5-1 and TRBJ1-5, the full variable domain is KAGVTQTPRYLIKTRGQQVTLSCSPISGHRSVSWYQQTPGQGLQFLFEYFSETQRNKGNFPGRFSGRQFSNSRSEMNVSTLELGDSALYLCASSAGGANQPQHFGDGTRLSIL.